This T cell receptor beta chain was identified during a study of graft-versus-host responses after intestinal transplantation. Worth noting for this clone: Its matching antigen is unknown.

Libraries were prepared by immunoSEQ multiplex PCR; TCRdb keeps only in-frame clonotypes and omits some of them. This sample has about 47,000 clones, with about 95% found just once. The CDR3 covers 15 residues. The germline gives CDR1 SGHAT, CDR2 FQNNGV. Trimming at V came to 5 bases and at J to 4 bases, leaving 8 bases not matched to a gene. The material was unstimulated CD8+ T cells sorted from spleen or lymph node cells, obtained before transplant. The sequence came from a human donor who was the organ donor for an intestinal transplant. The chain couples TRBV11-2 to TRBJ1-1; 9 bases line up with TRBD1. The CDR3 bases are TGTGCCAGCAGCGCTTCGACAGGGGGGAGCACTGAAGCTTTCTTT. It encodes CASSASTGGSTEAFF.